This TCR beta chain was found in a study of cytomegalovirus exposure and HLA in healthy donors. Study-level results: An analysis was carried out later, and it reportedly showed fewer N-insertions in an Asian-associated ancestry cluster than the approximately 700-donor mean. Several of the most significant clusters were apparently associated with common viral pathogens in a later analysis. Upon later analysis, TCR association rates were observed to vary by HLA locus, being highest for DRB1 and lowest for HLA-C.

A remark on this clone: The antigen is unknown.

Germline V CDR1 and CDR2: LNHDA, SQIVND (reference sequence). There are 16 residues in the CDR3. V was clipped by 6 bases and J by 1 base, with 18 bases between them. The primer mix had 60 Vbeta and 13 Jbeta primers. The table came from immunoSEQ multiplex PCR; TCRdb's copy has only in-frame clones and leaves some out. The sample lists about 110,000 clones, roughly 79% occurring once. Healthy bone marrow donors supplied every sample. This TCR derives from a woman in her forties or fifties in good health and CMV-seropositive. Input material: PBMCs. The V call is TRBV19, the J call TRBJ2-5; TRBD2 is a possible D gene (6 bases). The CDR3 DNA reads as TGTGCCAGTAGGGATGGCGGCGGGGCAGTCCAAGAGACCCAGTACTTC. This encodes CASRDGGGAVQETQYF.